A single sample gave rise to the 31 T cell receptor beta chains below, sequenced in a study of metastatic and nonmetastatic thyroid tumors. Nobody among the patients had been given any treatment before thyroid surgery. TCRdb re-analyzed the PCR reads using MiXCR. The sample yields roughly 75,000 clones, approximately 12% seen once. Specimen: tumor tissue. The receptors originated from a female donor with papillary thyroid cancer or a benign thyroid nodule (not recorded which). Some clones in this sample may be carry-over from other donors' samples.

This clone appeared many times. This chain connects TRBV5-1 to TRBJ2-5; TRBD2 matches 15 bases. The V and J ends lost 4 bases and 4 bases, in that order; junction bases with no gene match: 5. The CDR3 covers 16 residues. Germline V CDR1 and CDR2: SGHRS, YFSETQ. The CDR3 sequence is CASSRGLAGGVETQYF. The CDR3, as DNA: TGCGCCAGCAGCAGGGGACTAGCGGGAGGCGTAGAGACCCAGTACTTC.

The sample holds many counts of this clone. This chain's CDR3 is CASSLSGSTDTQYF. In DNA form, the CDR3 reads TGTGCCAGCAGTTTGTCCGGGAGCACAGATACGCAGTATTTT. The rearrangement joins TRBV27 to TRBJ2-3, with D unresolved. The CDR3 is made up of 14 amino acids. Deletions cut 3 bases from V and 0 bases from J, with 7 bases between. Germline loops: CDR1 MNHEY, CDR2 SMNVEV (reference sequence).

There are many counts of this clone. The V and J genes are TRBV6-1 and TRBJ2-2, with 12 bases identical to TRBD2. This CDR3 is built from 16 residues. Per the germline V gene, CDR1 is MNHNS and CDR2 is SASEGT. Trimming took 5 bases from V and 4 from J; bases not matched to a gene: 5. The CDR3 loop is CASSPGLAGITGELFF. The CDR3 DNA reads TGTGCCAGCAGTCCAGGACTAGCGGGGATCACCGGGGAGCTGTTTTTT.

In regard to this clone: A much more abundant neighbour one base away suggests this may be a read error. This chain joins TRBV27 and TRBJ1-1; D not certain. Germline CDR1 is MNHEY and CDR2 is SMNVEV (reference sequence). There are 13 residues in the CDR3. CDR3 loop: CASNKRGDSESFF. Here the CDR3 DNA reads TGTGCCAGCAACAAACGTGGGGATTCTGAATCTTTCTTT.

This clone appeared many times. The chain is built from TRBV29-1 and TRBJ2-1; TRBD1 might be the D (6 bases). The CDR3 loop spans 14 amino acids. CDR1 and CDR2 from the germline V gene are SQVTM and ANQGSEA. V shed 4 bases and J shed 6 bases, with 16 bases lying between them. DNA for the CDR3: TGCAGCGTTGTAGGGGGTTGGACCAGCAATGAGCAGTTCTTC. It yields the protein CSVVGGWTSNEQFF.

This clone has at least ten counts. The rearrangement links TRBV19 to TRBJ2-7; TRBD2 matches 8 bases. This CDR3 is built from 13 residues. Trimming cost V 4 bases and J 8 bases; bases outside gene matches: 7. The germline gives CDR1 LNHDA, CDR2 SQIVND (reference sequence). CDR3 loop: CASSSGGPTKQYF. The CDR3 bases are TGTGCCAGTAGTAGCGGGGGGCCTACGAAGCAGTACTTC.

This clone occurred many times. The V gene is TRBV20-1, the J gene TRBJ1-1, with D perhaps matching TRBD1 (5 bases). This CDR3 is built from 12 residues. V lost 7 bases and J 4 bases, leaving 13 bases between the germline ends. Germline CDR1 and CDR2: DFQATT and SNEGSKA (reference sequence). CDR3 loop: CSVARDSTEAFF. The CDR3 DNA is TGCAGTGTCGCCCGGGACTCCACTGAAGCTTTCTTT.

In its sample, this clone was seen many times. V is TRBV20-1 and J is TRBJ2-3; 11 nucleotides align to TRBD1. Germline values: CDR1 DFQATT, CDR2 SNEGSKA (reference sequence). The ends lost 3 bases at V and 5 bases at J; junction bases unmatched: 4. This CDR3 region has 14 residues. The CDR3 here is CSASEDRGQDTQYF. In DNA form, the CDR3 reads TGCAGTGCTAGCGAGGACAGGGGGCAAGATACGCAGTATTTT.

This clone was seen at least ten times. This chain uses TRBV20-1 with TRBJ2-2; TRBD2 matches at 9 bases. CDR1 and CDR2 from the germline V gene are DFQATT and SNEGSKA (reference sequence). This CDR3 is built from 17 residues. V trimming: 0 bases; J trimming: 3 bases; junction bases outside the gene matches: 8. The CDR3 DNA is TGCAGTGCTAGAGATCCGGAGGCGGGAGGGGACACCGGGGAGCTGTTTTTT. Translated, it gives CSARDPEAGGDTGELFF.

The table lists this clone with many counts. The CDR3 reads CASRSGGGRSETQYF. The CDR3 nucleotides are TGTGCCAGCAGGTCAGGGGGGGGTCGAAGCGAGACCCAGTACTTC. This rearrangement joins TRBV2 to TRBJ2-5, with D possibly being TRBD1 or TRBD2 (7 bases each). Germline CDR1 SNHLY, CDR2 FYNNEI. Trimming cost V 6 bases and J 5 bases, with 19 bases left between them. This CDR3 region has 15 residues.

In its sample, this clone was seen many times. V and J are TRBV5-4 and TRBJ1-2; TRBD1 matches 7 bases. This CDR3 spans 15 amino acids. V dropped 3 bases and J dropped 3; count of bases not matched to a gene: 8. CDR1 SGHNT and CDR2 YYREEE come from the germline V gene (reference sequence). The CDR3 protein is CASSSMTGRDYGYTF. The CDR3 nucleotides read TGTGCCAGCAGCTCGATGACAGGGCGAGACTATGGCTACACCTTC. Full variable domain (outside the CDR3, taken from reference TRBV5-4 and TRBJ1-2): ETGVTQSPTHLIKTRGQQVTLRCSSQSGHNTVSWYQQALGQGPQFIFQYYREEENGRGNFPPRFSGLQFPNYSSELNVNALELDDSALYLCASSSMTGRDYGYTFGSGTRLTVV.

There are many counts of this clone. The rearrangement links TRBV28 to TRBJ2-7; D remains unclear. Trimming left V 7 bases short and J 5 bases short, with 9 bases between. The CDR3 totals 11 residues. From germline, CDR1 is MDHEN and CDR2 SYDVKM. For the CDR3, the DNA is TGTGCCAGCATTAGTTTGGACGAGCAGTACTTC. This translates into CASISLDEQYF.

This clone was detected ten times or more. DNA for the CDR3: TGTGCCAGCAGCTTGGTCGGGACTAGCGGGGGCTACGAGCAGTACTTC. Translating it yields CASSLVGTSGGYEQYF. V is TRBV13 and J is TRBJ2-7; the match to TRBD2 covers 14 bases. This CDR3 has 16 amino acids. Unmatched junction bases numbered 4, after V lost 3 bases and J lost 3 bases. From germline, CDR1 is PRHDT and CDR2 FYEKMQ (reference sequence).

The chain recombines TRBV20-1 with TRBJ2-2; D call uncertain. Germline V gene data show CDR1 as DFQATT and CDR2 as SNEGSKA (reference sequence). Trimming left V 2 bases short and J 2 bases short, with 21 bases between. The CDR3 covers 18 residues. The CDR3 sequence: CSARKGTEHTCNTGELFF. The CDR3 nucleotides read TGCAGTGCTAGAAAGGGAACAGAGCATACATGCAACACCGGGGAGCTGTTTTTT.

This clone was counted ten times or more. This chain uses TRBV5-1 with TRBJ2-7, with TRBD2 matching 13 bases. After removal of 2 bases from V and 5 bases from J, the junction contained 7 bases not matched to a gene. The CDR3 is made up of 16 amino acids. Germline V gene lookup returns CDR1 SGHRS and CDR2 YFSETQ. The chain's CDR3 is CASSLSTGTSGNEQYF. The CDR3 nucleotides read TGCGCCAGCAGCTTAAGCACCGGGACTAGCGGGAACGAGCAGTACTTC.

V is TRBV4-2 and J is TRBJ2-7; 8 bases agree with TRBD2. The V and J ends lost 5 bases and 5 bases, in that order; junction bases with no gene match: 8. CDR1 is LGHNA and CDR2 is YNFKEQ in the germline V gene. CDR3 length equals 14 residues. The CDR3 DNA reads as TGTGCCAGCAGCGTAACGCCGGGACTAGACGAGCAGTACTTC. As protein: CASSVTPGLDEQYF.

This clone was picked up many times. The V call is TRBV7-3, the J call TRBJ2-3; D call uncertain. V lost 4 bases and J 6 bases, leaving 11 bases between the germline ends. The CDR3 is 13 residues long. Germline assignment: CDR1 SGHTA and CDR2 FQGTGA. CDR3 nucleotides: TGTGCCAGCAGCTCGGGCTTTGCGGATACGCAGTATTTT. Amino acids: CASSSGFADTQYF.

This clone was observed at least ten times. V gene TRBV20-1 combines with J gene TRBJ2-7, with D maybe TRBD1 (6 bases). Trimming pared 5 bases from V and 3 bases from J, leaving 14 bases between. The germline V gene has CDR1 DFQATT and CDR2 SNEGSKA (reference sequence). The length of the CDR3 is 13 residues. In nucleotides, the CDR3 is TGCAGTGCTTATAACGGACAGAGCTACGAGCAGTACTTC. This codes for CSAYNGQSYEQYF.

Ten or more counts support this clone. The chain couples TRBV6-6 to TRBJ2-5, with a weak D call TRBD2 (6 bases). Germline V gene sequence: CDR1 MNHNY, CDR2 SVGAGI (reference sequence). Trimming removed 2 bases from V and 0 bases from J, with 10 bases in between. CDR3 length equals 15 residues. The CDR3 spells CASSYAGRDQETQYF. CDR3 nucleotides: TGTGCCAGCAGTTACGCGGGACGGGACCAAGAGACCCAGTACTTC.

On this clone itself: A much larger clone lies one base from this, so it may be a read error. The chain has TRBV12-3 or TRBV12-4 and TRBJ1-2; D unresolved. The CDR3 is 13 amino acids. The CDR3 nucleotides are TGTACCAGCAGACTAACAGCGGGCTATGGCTACACCTTC. This encodes CTSRLTAGYGYTF.

Ten or more counts support this clone. The rearrangement links TRBV14 to TRBJ2-7, with 13 positions matching TRBD2. CDR1 and CDR2 from the germline V gene are SGHDN and FVKESK. Trimming at V came to 0 bases and at J to 1 base, leaving 9 bases not matched to a gene. There are 19 residues in the CDR3. Here the CDR3 DNA reads TGTGCCAGCAGCCAAGAAGGCGGACTAGCGGGAGTAAGGTCCTACGAGCAGTACTTC. Its protein is CASSQEGGLAGVRSYEQYF.

This clone has at least ten counts. The chain is built from TRBV28 and TRBJ1-1, with 8 bases identical to TRBD1. V gave up 6 bases and J gave up 5 bases; unmatched junction bases: 5. This CDR3 region has 13 residues. Germline CDR1 MDHEN, CDR2 SYDVKM. Here the CDR3 DNA reads TGTGCCAGCAGATCCACAGGGGGGACTGAAGCTTTCTTT. Translated, it gives CASRSTGGTEAFF.

This clone was counted many times. The gene calls are TRBV7-8 and TRBJ2-1, with D tentatively TRBD2 (6 bases). This CDR3 has 15 residues. The V gene's germline CDR1 is SGHVS and CDR2 FQNEAQ. The V gene lost 0 bases and the J gene lost 9 bases, with 15 bases spanning the gap. CDR3 DNA: TGTGCCAGCAGCTTAGCGATCGACAGACTAGGTGAGCAGTTCTTC. It codes for CASSLAIDRLGEQFF.

This clone was seen a handful of times. Possible read error: a much larger clone is one base away. The V and J genes are TRBV20-1 and TRBJ1-4; 9 nucleotides agree with TRBD1. CDR3 length: 15 amino acids. In germline, CDR1 is DFQATT, CDR2 SNEGSKA (reference sequence). CDR3 nucleotide sequence: TGCGGTGCTAGAGCCCCGACAGGGGGATCCGAAAAACTGTTTTTT. It specifies CGARAPTGGSEKLFF.

This clone was counted at least ten times. The chain has TRBV27 and TRBJ2-7; 7 bases map to TRBD2. With 8 bases clipped from V and 3 bases from J, the junction kept 16 bases outside the gene matches. This CDR3 spans 16 amino acids. CDR1 MNHEY and CDR2 SMNVEV come from the germline V gene (reference sequence). CDR3 region: CASAVGEGLTNYEQYF. The CDR3 nucleotides are TGTGCCAGCGCTGTGGGGGAGGGTCTCACAAACTACGAGCAGTACTTC.

This clone was counted many times. The chain couples TRBV5-4 to TRBJ1-5; unclear D gene. CDR1 is SGHNT and CDR2 is YYREEE in the germline V gene (reference sequence). The CDR3 has 14 amino acids. The germline V and J ends were trimmed by 0 bases and 7 bases, with 11 bases remaining between them. This CDR3 is CASSLDPKGQPQHF. Here the CDR3 DNA reads TGTGCCAGCAGCTTGGATCCAAAGGGACAGCCCCAGCATTTT.

The CDR3 bases are TGTGCCTGGACCTGGGAATCGAACACTGAAGCTTTCTTT. Translated, it gives CAWTWESNTEAFF. V usage is TRBV30 and J usage is TRBJ1-1; D call uncertain. This CDR3 is built from 13 residues. The ends were cut back, 4 bases at V and 1 base at J, with 10 bases in the middle. Germline CDR1 and CDR2: GTSNPN and SVGIG (reference sequence).

This clone was observed at least ten times. The V gene is TRBV9, the J gene TRBJ2-3; 10 bases agree with TRBD2. Unmatched junction bases numbered 4, after V lost 4 bases and J lost 5 bases. CDR3 size: 14 residues. Looked up from germline, CDR1 is SGDLS and CDR2 is YYNGEE. The CDR3 here is CASSSRTSGDTQYF. The CDR3 DNA reads TGTGCCAGCAGCTCCCGGACTAGCGGAGATACGCAGTATTTT.

Notes on this clone: One base away lies a much larger clone, so this may be a sequencing read error. The rearrangement links TRBV5-4 to TRBJ2-7, with 7 bases fitting TRBD1. V was pared by 4 bases and J by 5 bases, with 9 bases of the junction left unmatched. The germline V gene encodes CDR1 SGHNT and CDR2 YYREEE (reference sequence). The CDR3 runs to 14 residues. The CDR3 sequence: CASSRRDSDHEQYF. The DNA for the CDR3 is TGTGCCAGCAGCCGCCGGGACAGTGACCACGAGCAGTACTTC.

As concerns this clone: Relative to the germline gene, one junction end is altered; a read error may explain this. The sample contains more than one DNA sequence encoding this CDR3. The chain has TRBV29-1 and TRBJ1-2, with D hard to call. Germline V lookup: CDR1 SQVTM, CDR2 ANQGSEA. There are 12 residues in the CDR3. This CDR3 is CSVVPSNYGYTF. CDR3 coding DNA: TGCAGCGTTGTTCCAAGTAACTATGGCTACACATTC.

This clone was counted ten times or more. The V call is TRBV28, the J call TRBJ2-7; 8 nucleotides line up with TRBD2. Germline V gene sequence: CDR1 MDHEN, CDR2 SYDVKM. Trimming cost V 9 bases and J 2 bases; bases outside gene matches: 21. The CDR3 runs 18 residues. This CDR3 is CARLPGPAGVYSPYEQYF. CDR3 sequence (DNA): TGTGCCAGGCTGCCAGGTCCAGCGGGAGTATATTCACCCTACGAGCAGTACTTC.